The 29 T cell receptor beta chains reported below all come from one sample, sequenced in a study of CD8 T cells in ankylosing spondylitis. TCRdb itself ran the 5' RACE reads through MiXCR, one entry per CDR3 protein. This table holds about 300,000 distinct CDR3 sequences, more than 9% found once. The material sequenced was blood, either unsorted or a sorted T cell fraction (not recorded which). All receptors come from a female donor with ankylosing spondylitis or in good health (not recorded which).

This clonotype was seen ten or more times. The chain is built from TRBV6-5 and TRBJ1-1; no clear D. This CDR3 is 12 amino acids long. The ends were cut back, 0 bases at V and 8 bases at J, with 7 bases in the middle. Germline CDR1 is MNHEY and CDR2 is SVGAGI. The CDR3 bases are TGTGCCAGCAGTTACTCTAGTGGAGAAGCTTTCTTT. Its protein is CASSYSSGEAFF.

CDR3 protein: CSARDPALAGGSYEQYF. The DNA for the CDR3 is TGCAGTGCTAGAGATCCCGCTCTAGCGGGAGGCTCCTACGAGCAGTACTTC. V gene TRBV20-1 combines with J gene TRBJ2-7, with 11 bases matching TRBD2. Germline V CDR1 and CDR2: DFQATT, SNEGSKA (reference sequence). Trimming took 0 bases from V and 0 from J; bases not matched to a gene: 7. The CDR3 length is 17 residues.

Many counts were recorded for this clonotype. The CDR3 bases are TGTGCCAGCAGCGTAGATGGTGGATTCAATCAGCCCCAGCATTTT. Amino acids: CASSVDGGFNQPQHF. V is TRBV9 and J is TRBJ1-5; no reliable D call. The germline CDR1 and CDR2 sequences are SGDLS and YYNGEE. CDR3 size: 15 residues. With 0 bases removed from V and 3 bases from J, the gap between germline ends came to 10 bases.

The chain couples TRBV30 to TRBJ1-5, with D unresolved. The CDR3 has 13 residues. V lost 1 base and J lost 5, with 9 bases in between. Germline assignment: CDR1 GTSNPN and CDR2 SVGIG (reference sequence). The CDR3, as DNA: TGTGCCTGGAGTGAACAGTCTCATCAGCCCCAGCATTTT. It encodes CAWSEQSHQPQHF.

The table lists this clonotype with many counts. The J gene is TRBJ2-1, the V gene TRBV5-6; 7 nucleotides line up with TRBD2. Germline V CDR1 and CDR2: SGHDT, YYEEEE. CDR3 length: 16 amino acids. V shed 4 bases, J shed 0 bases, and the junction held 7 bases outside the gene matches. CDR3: CASSRRTRSSYNEQFF. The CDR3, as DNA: TGTGCCAGCAGCCGCAGGACTAGAAGCTCCTACAATGAGCAGTTCTTC.

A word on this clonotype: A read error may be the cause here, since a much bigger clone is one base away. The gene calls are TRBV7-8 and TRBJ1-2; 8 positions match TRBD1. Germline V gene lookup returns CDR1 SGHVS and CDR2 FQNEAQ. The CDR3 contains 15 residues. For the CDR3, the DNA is TGTGCCAGCAGCTCCCGGACAGGGAAGGACTATGGCGACACCTTC. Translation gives CASSSRTGKDYGDTF. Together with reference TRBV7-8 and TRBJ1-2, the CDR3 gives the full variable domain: GAGVSQSPRYKVAKRGQDVALRCDPISGHVSLFWYQQALGQGPEFLTYFQNEAQLDKSGLPSDRFFAERPEGSVSTLKIQRTQQEDSAVYLCASSSRTGKDYGDTFGSGTRLTVV.

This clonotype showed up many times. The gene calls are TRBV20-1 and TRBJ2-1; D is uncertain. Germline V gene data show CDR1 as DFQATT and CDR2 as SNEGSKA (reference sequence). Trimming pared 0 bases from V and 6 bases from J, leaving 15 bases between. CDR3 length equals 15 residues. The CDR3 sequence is CSARDPDSVINEQFF. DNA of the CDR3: TGCAGTGCTAGAGATCCGGATTCAGTTATCAATGAGCAGTTCTTC.

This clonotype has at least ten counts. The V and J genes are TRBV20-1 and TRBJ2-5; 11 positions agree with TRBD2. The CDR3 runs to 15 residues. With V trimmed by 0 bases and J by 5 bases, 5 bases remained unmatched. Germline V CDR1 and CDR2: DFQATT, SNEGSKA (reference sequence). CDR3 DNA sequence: TGCAGTGCTAGAGACCTAGCGGGAGGAGCGGAGACCCAGTACTTC. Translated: CSARDLAGGAETQYF.

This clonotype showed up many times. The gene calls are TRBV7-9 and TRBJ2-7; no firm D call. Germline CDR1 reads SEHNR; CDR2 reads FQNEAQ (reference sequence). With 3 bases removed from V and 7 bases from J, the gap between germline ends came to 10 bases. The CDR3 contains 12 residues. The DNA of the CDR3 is TGTGCCAGCAGCTTTCGGGTGTTTGAGCAGTACTTC. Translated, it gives CASSFRVFEQYF.

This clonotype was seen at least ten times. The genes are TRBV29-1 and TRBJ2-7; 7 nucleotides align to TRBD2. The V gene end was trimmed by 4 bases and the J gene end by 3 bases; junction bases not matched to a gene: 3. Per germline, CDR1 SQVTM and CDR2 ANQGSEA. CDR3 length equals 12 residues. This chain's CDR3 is CSVGAGVYEQYF. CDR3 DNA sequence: TGCAGCGTTGGGGCGGGAGTCTACGAGCAGTACTTC.

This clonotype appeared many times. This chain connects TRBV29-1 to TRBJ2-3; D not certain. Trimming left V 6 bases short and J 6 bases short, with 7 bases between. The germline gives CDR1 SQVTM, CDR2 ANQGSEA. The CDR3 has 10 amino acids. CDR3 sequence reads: CSVCVDTQYF. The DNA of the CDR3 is TGCAGCGTGTGCGTGGATACGCAGTATTTT.

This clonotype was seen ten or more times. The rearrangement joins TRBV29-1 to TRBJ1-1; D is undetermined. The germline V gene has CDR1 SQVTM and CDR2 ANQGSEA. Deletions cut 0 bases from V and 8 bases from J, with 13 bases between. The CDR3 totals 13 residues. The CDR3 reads CSVEDLLEEEAFF. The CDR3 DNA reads TGCAGCGTTGAAGATTTGTTGGAGGAAGAAGCTTTCTTT.

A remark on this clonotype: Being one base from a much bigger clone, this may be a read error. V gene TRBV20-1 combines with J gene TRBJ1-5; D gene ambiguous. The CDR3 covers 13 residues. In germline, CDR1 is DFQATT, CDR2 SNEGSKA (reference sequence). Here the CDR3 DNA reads TGCAATGCTAGAAAGTTTCTCAATCAGCCCCAGCATTTT. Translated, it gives CNARKFLNQPQHF.

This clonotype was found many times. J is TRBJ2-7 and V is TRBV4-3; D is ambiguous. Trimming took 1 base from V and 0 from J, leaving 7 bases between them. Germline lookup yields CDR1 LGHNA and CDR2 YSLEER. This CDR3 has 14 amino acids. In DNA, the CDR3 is TGCGCCAGCAGCCAAGGACTCCCCTCCTACGAGCAGTACTTC. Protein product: CASSQGLPSYEQYF.

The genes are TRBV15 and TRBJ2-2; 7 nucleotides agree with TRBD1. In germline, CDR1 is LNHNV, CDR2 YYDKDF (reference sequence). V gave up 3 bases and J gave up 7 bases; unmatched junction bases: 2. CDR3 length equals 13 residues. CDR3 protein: CATSSRDSGELFF. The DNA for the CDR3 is TGTGCCACCAGCAGTCGGGACAGCGGGGAGCTGTTTTTT.

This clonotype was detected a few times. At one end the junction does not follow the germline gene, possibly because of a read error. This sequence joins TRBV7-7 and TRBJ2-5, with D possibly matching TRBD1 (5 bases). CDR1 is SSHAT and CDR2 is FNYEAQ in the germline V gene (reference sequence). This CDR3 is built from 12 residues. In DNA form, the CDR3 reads TGTGCTAGCAGCTCCCAGGGAGAGACCCAGTACTTC. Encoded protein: CASSSQGETQYF.

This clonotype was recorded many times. CDR3 nucleotides: TGCAGCGTCGCCGGGTGGGACAGCATGAACACTGAAGCTTTCTTT. It specifies CSVAGWDSMNTEAFF. The V gene is TRBV29-1, the J gene TRBJ1-1; the match to TRBD1 covers 7 bases. CDR1 and CDR2 (germline): SQVTM, ANQGSEA. Unmatched junction bases numbered 10, after V lost 6 bases and J lost 0 bases. This CDR3 has 15 residues. Drawing the rest from reference TRBV29-1 and TRBJ1-1, the complete variable domain is SAVISQKPSRDICQRGTSLTIQCQVDSQVTMMFWYRQQPGQSLTLIATANQGSEATYESGFVIDKFPISRPNLTFSTLTVSNMSPEDSSIYLCSVAGWDSMNTEAFFGQGTRLTVV.

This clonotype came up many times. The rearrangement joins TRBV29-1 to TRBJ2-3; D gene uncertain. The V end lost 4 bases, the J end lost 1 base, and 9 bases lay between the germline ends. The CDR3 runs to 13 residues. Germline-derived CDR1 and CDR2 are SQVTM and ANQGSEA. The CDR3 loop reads CSVAATRTDTQYF. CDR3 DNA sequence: TGCAGCGTTGCGGCCACTCGCACAGATACGCAGTATTTT.

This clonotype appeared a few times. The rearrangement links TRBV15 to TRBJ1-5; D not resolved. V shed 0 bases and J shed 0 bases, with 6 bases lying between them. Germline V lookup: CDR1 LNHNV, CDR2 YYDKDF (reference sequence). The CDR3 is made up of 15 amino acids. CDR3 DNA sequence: TGTGCCACCAGCAGAGAGGTGGATAGCAATCAGCCCCAGCATTTT. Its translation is CATSREVDSNQPQHF. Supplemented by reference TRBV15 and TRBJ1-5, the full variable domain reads DAMVIQNPRYQVTQFGKPVTLSCSQTLNHNVMYWYQQKSSQAPKLLFHYYDKDFNNEADTPDNFQSRRPNTSFCFLDIRSPGLGDTAMYLCATSREVDSNQPQHFGDGTRLSIL.

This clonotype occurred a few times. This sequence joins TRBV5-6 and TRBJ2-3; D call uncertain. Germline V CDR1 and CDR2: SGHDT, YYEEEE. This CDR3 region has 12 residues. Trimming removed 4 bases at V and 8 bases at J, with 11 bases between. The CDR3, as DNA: TGTGCCAGCAGCCCGAGTCATGGTACGCAGTATTTT. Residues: CASSPSHGTQYF.

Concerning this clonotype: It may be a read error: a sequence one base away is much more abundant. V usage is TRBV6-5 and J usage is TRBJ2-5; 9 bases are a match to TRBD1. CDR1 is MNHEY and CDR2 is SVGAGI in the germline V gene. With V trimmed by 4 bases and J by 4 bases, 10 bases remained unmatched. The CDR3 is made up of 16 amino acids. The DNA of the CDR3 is TGTGCCAGCAGTTTGAGGACAGGGGAATTAGGAGAGACCCAGTACTTC. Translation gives CASSLRTGELGETQYF.

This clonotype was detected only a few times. The CDR3 nucleotides read TGCAGTGCTAGAGATCTGGCGCGGGGGGCCACCAATGAGCAGTTCTTC. Amino acid sequence: CSARDLARGATNEQFF. The rearrangement links TRBV20-1 to TRBJ2-1; 8 positions agree with TRBD2. The V segment lost 0 bases and the J segment 6 bases; nucleotides outside the gene matches: 10. Germline values: CDR1 DFQATT, CDR2 SNEGSKA (reference sequence). The CDR3 has 16 amino acids.

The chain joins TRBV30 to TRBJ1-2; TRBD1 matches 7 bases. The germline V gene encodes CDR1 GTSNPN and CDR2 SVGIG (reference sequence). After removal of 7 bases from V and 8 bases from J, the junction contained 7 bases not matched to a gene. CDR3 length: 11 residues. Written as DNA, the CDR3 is TGTGCCTCTGGAGGGGGCTACGGCTACACCTTC. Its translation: CASGGGYGYTF.

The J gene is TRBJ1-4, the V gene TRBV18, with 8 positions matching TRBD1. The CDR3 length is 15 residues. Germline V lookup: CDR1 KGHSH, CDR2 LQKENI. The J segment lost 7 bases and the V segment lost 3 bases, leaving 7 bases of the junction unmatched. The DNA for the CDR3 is TGTGCCAGCTCACCTTGGACAGGGTCAGGTGAAAAACTGTTTTTT. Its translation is CASSPWTGSGEKLFF.

CDR3: CASSPAFSGYTF. For the CDR3, the DNA is TGTGCCAGCAGCCCAGCCTTCAGTGGCTACACCTTC. The J gene is TRBJ1-2, the V gene TRBV12-3 or TRBV12-4; no firm D call. The length of the CDR3 is 12 residues. The V end was cut by 6 bases, the J end by 7 bases, with 12 bases between.

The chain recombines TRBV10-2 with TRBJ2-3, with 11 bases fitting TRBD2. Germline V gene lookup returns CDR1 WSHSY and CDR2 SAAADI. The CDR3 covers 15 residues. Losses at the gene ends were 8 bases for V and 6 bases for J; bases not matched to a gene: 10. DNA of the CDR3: TGCGCCAGCTTCGCTAGCGGGGGGAGGATTGATACGCAGTATTTT. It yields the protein CASFASGGRIDTQYF.

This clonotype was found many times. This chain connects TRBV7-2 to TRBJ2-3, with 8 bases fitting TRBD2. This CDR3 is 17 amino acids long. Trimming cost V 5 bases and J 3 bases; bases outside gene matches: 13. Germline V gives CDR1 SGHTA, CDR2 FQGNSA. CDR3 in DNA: TGTGCCAGCAGCGTCGCTGGCGCGGGAGGACCTACAGATACGCAGTATTTT. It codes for CASSVAGAGGPTDTQYF.

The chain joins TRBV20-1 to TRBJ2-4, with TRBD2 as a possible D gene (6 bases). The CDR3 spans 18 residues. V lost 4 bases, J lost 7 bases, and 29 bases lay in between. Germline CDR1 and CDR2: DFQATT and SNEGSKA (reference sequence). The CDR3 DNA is TGCAGTGCTACAGAGGGCCCGACTAGTGGGGTATTTTGGAACATTCAGTACTTC. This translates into CSATEGPTSGVFWNIQYF.

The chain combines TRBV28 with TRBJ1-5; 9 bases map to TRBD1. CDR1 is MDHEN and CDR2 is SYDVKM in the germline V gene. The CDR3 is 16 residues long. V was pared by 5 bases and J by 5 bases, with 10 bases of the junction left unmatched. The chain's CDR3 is CASSGRDRVRYQPQHF. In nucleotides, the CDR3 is TGTGCCAGCAGTGGCCGGGACAGGGTACGGTATCAGCCCCAGCATTTT.